This section outlines one T cell receptor beta chain sequence together with its context. This clone was observed a few times. The specificity of this receptor is unknown. The input lacks base qualities; no much larger clone sits a single base away. Whole blood was collected in K2EDTA tubes by collaborating institutions according to the institutions' own protocols. For TCRbeta analysis, collaborators shipped samples as frozen whole blood, isolated PBMCs, or DNA extracted from either of those sample types. TCRbeta CDR3 regions were amplified from genomic DNA using the immunoSEQ Assay, a bias-controlled multiplex PCR. The authors processed their data as follows. The number of nucleated cells in each sample was estimated from the amplification of reference gene primers within the assay. Sequence reads were collapsed and filtered to measure the absolute abundance of every unique TCRbeta CDR3 rearrangement. For each sample, productive Simpson clonality was calculated as the square root of Simpson's diversity index over productive rearrangements. As stored in TCRdb, this immuneACCESS dataset retains in-frame rearrangements with V and J assigned. A fraction of the clones does not appear; measured against another copy, unresolved V genes explain less than half of the discrepancy, and the remainder lacks a known reason. V and J calls and clone size are given by that table; D and trimming were obtained from the DNA. The sample has roughly 79,000 clones on record, around nine tenths of them singletons. The ten largest clones take up roughly 5.3% of the sample.

This record belongs to a study of blood T cell repertoires in COVID-19 (dated by TCRdb to 2020 to 2021). With respect to the entire study: Samples covering the acute and convalescent phases of COVID-19 were provided by collaborators in the United States, Italy and Spain. The material from the prospective study consisted of cDNA or gDNA derived from T cells, B-cell-depleted T cells, or PBMCs. The dataset comprised deeply sampled blood TCRbeta repertoires from subjects exposed to, actively infected with, or recovered from COVID-19. The repertoires were released in a freely available public database intended as a resource for research on the immune response to SARS-CoV-2. Samples came from the ongoing ImmuneRACE study (first 160 participants) plus 1,254 subjects from 6 global collaborators. Sample metadata almost always included a de-identified subject ID, COVID-19 status, age in years and sex. HLA class I and class II types, where available, came from metadata supplied by the sample provider rather than from assay-based typing. Findings and caveats that apply to the study as a whole: The quantity of clinical and demographic metadata differed by source and by participant and was supplied without curation.

Reading the germline V gene (reference sequence) gives CDR1 LNHDA and CDR2 SQIVND. V sheds 3 bases and J sheds 0 bases, leaving 6 bases between their ends. The CDR3 covers 14 residues, taking in both the cysteine and the phenylalanine. Only the CDR3 part of the read is kept: 42 bases, read in frame from the first base. The TCR was taken from a woman of 80 years or more with active or convalescent COVID-19. The receptor chain draws on TRBV19 and TRBJ1-3; the D gene identity is not certain. The sample taken for sequencing was peripheral blood. The nucleotides are TGTGCCAGTAGTATCGGGGTCTCTGGAAACACCATATATTTT. Translated, it gives CASSIGVSGNTIYF. Outside the CDR3, residues come from the reference TRBV19 and TRBJ1-3 proteins, so the full variable domain is: DGGITQSPKYLFRKEGQNVTLSCEQNLNHDAMYWYRQDPGQGLRLIYYSQIVNDFQKGDIAEGYSVSREKKESFPLTVTSAQKNPTAFYLCASSIGVSGNTIYFGEGSWLTVV.